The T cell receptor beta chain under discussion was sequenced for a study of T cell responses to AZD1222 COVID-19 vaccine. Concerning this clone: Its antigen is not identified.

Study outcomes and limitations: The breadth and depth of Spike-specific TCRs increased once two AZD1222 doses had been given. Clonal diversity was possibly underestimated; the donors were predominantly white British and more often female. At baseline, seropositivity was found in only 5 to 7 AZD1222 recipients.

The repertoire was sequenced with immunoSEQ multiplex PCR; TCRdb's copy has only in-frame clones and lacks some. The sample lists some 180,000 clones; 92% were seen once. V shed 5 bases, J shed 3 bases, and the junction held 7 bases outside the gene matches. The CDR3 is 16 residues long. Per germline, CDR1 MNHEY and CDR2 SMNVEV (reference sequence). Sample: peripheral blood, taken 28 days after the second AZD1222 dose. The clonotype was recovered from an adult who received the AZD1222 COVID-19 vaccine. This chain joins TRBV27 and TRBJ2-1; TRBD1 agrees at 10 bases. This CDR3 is CASSRPGQGIYNEQFF. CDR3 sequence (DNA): TGTGCCAGCAGTCGTCCGGGACAGGGGATCTACAATGAGCAGTTCTTC.